This T cell receptor (beta chain) comes out of a study of identical twins. One entry per CDR3 protein, called by TCRdb with MiXCR from the 5' RACE reads. This sample has approximately 1.8 million distinct CDR3 sequences, with roughly a third found just once. Germline V gene sequence: CDR1 SGHTS, CDR2 YDEGEE. This CDR3 contains 16 residues. The ends were cut back, 6 bases at V and 2 bases at J, with 20 bases in the middle. The chain joins TRBV5-8 to TRBJ2-5, with D perhaps TRBD1 or TRBD2 (6 bases each). This TCR was sampled from a newborn girl in good health. Sequenced input: cord blood. This CDR3 reads CASTSRGPSLQETQYF. The CDR3 DNA reads as TGTGCCAGCACCTCTCGGGGGCCATCCCTTCAAGAGACCCAGTACTTC.